This T cell receptor beta chain was identified during a study of shared clonotypes between healthy human individuals. The wider study: The composition of the donors was a couple of women and three men aged 18 to 49. Study-wide results and limits: Few donors restricted represented genetic and exposure-history diversity.

CD8 cells regarded as naive lacked CD45RO, were positively chosen for CCR7, and omitted terminally differentiated effector memory CD45RA+ cells. This clone was detected only once. Antigen specificity is unknown. An assay was performed, and its level was deep. Some 30,000 T cell genomes (roughly 220 ng DNA) went into each sorted-subset replicate. Generated by immunoSEQ multiplex PCR, the TCRdb table keeps only in-frame clones and is missing some. Of 450,000 to 700,000 clones listed, just under 97% are singletons. The CDR3 extends over 20 amino acids. The rearrangement uses TRBV12-2 and TRBJ1-2; TRBD1 was called by the table and not checked on the DNA. TRBV12-2 is tagged as a pseudogene. The sequencing sample was made of naive CD8+ T cells sorted from blood. This sequence was found in a woman in her 30s in good health. The CDR3 DNA reads TGTGCAAGTCGCTTAGTGCCCCAAGGACACAAGACAGGACGGGGCTATGGCTACACCTTC. Encoded protein: CASRLVPQGHKTGRGYGYTF.